This T cell receptor beta chain came from a study of T-cell reconstitution after alpha-beta-depleted transplantation in children. Study-level findings and limits: Surviving recipient T cells and thymic progenitors produced the high day-60 TCRbeta diversity seen in some patients.

About this clonotype itself: Its target is unknown.

Preparation of the TCRbeta library used unique molecular identifiers. TCRdb used MiXCR to reprocess the PCR reads, holding one entry per CDR3 protein. The data hold a few thousand distinct CDR3 sequences, with approximately 25% observed a single time. V gave up 3 bases and J gave up 4 bases, with 3 bases separating them. The CDR3 totals 11 residues. The clonotype originates from a boy under two years old who had a stem cell transplant for SCID, so the T cells may come from the graft donor. Sequenced material: PBMCs, mostly from graft donor cells, taken 60 days after TCRalphabeta/CD19-depleted stem cell transplant. The chain joins TRBV12-3 or TRBV12-4 to TRBJ2-5; no reliable D call. The CDR3 region is CASSLGETQYF. The CDR3 coding sequence is TGTGCCAGCAGTTTGGGAGAGACCCAGTACTTC.